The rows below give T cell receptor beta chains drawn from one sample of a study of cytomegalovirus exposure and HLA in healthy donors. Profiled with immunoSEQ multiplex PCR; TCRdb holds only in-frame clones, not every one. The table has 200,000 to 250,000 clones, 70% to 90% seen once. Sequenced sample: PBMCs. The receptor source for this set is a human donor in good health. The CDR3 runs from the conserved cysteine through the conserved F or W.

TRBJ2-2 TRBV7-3 CASSLIGGSDTTGELFF
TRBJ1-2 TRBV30 CAWSVRGSNYGYTF
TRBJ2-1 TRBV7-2 CASSRILDNEQFF
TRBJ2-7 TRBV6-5 CASSYGAGIYEQYF
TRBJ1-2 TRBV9 CASSATTGYNGYTF
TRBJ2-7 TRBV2 CASRETAGSGQYF
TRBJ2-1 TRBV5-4 CASSLPTSGAYNEQFF
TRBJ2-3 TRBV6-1 CASIPSVSDTQYF
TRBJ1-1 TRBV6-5 CASSFVQGLRATEAFF
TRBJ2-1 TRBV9 CASSVGLAGRGNEQFF
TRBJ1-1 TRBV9 CASSRQGIFMNTEAFF
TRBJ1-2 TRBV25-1 CASSGTIGYTF
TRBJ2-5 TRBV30 CAWSVTGLQETQYF
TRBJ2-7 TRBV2 CASRQTMGLSYEQYF
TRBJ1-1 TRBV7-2 CASSQGQVRNTEAFF
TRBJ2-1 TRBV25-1 CASSEYVRRSRRSEQFF
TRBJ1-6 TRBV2 CASRGAGGAKNSPLHF
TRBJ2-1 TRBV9 CASSFGGYNEQFF
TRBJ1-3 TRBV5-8 CASSLGQGRNTIYF
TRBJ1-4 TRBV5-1 CASSGGLPYANEKLFF
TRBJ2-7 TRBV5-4 CASSPALGSYEQYF
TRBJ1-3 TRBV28 CASSPPTGFDGNTIYF
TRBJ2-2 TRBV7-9 CASSAPPPQRGTGELFF
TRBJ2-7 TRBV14 CASSQGIGVTYF
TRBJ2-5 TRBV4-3 CASSQGLAGVLETQYF
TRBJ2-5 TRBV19 CASSISLAGQETQYF
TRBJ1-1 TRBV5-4 CASSLFTGTENTEAFF
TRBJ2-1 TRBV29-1 CSASYNEQFF
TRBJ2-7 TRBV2 CASSYEQYEQYF
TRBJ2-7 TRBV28 CASSPPSDRAQAF
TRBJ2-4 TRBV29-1 CSVARTGLADTQYF
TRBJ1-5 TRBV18 CASSGDRYQPQHF
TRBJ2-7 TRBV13 CASSPPSGRITYEQYF
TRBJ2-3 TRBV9 CASSVAGFTDTQYF
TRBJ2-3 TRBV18 CASSPRGGGSSTDTQYF
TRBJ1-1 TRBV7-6 CASSSDRGFEAFF
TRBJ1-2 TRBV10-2 CASSEGDRTNRLGGYTF
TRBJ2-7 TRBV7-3 CASSPFGGGEGEQYF
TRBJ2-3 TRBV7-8 CASSLRGREATSTDTQYF
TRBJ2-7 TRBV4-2 CASSQQASGSSYEQYF
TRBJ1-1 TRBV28 CASSSMGRSEAFF
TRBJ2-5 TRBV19 CASSGTSGGTLQETQYF
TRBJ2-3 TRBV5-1 CASSLEGLAITDTQYF
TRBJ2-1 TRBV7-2 CASSLASSVYNEQFF
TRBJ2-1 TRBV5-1 CASSLAPTTSYNEQFF
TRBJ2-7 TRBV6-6 CASSRDTEQYF
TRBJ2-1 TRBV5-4 CASSPNPGYEQFF
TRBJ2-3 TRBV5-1 CASSIAGTSTDTQYF
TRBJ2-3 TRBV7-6 CASSLGLAEGATDTQYF
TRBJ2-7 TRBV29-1 CSVTGGGRVGGEQYF
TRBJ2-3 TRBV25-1 CASLRASTDTQYF
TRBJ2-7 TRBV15 CATSWLGLAASYEQYF